These 32 T cell receptor beta chains came from one sample sequenced in a study of cytomegalovirus exposure and HLA in healthy donors. Use of 60 Vbeta and 13 Jbeta primers characterized the PCR. Produced via immunoSEQ multiplex PCR; TCRdb's table is partial and in-frame only. The sample lists some 190,000 clones, 76% occurring once. Input material: PBMCs. The receptors come from a woman aged 25 to 39 in good health and CMV-seropositive.

V is TRBV5-6 and J is TRBJ1-3, with 7 positions matching TRBD1. Germline V gene lookup returns CDR1 SGHDT and CDR2 YYEEEE. With 2 bases clipped from V and 4 bases from J, the junction kept 6 bases outside the gene matches. The CDR3 spans 15 residues. The CDR3 nucleotides read TGTGCCAGCAGCTTAGACAGGGTTTCGGGAAACACCATATATTTT. Protein: CASSLDRVSGNTIYF.

The chain has TRBV19 and TRBJ2-7; D not certain. Between the trimmed V and J ends, which lost 3 bases and 0 bases, there was a span of 18 bases. Germline V gene data show CDR1 as LNHDA and CDR2 as SQIVND (reference sequence). CDR3 length equals 17 residues. This CDR3 is CASSIKHSFTSSYEQYF. The CDR3 DNA reads as TGTGCCAGTAGTATCAAGCATTCCTTTACGAGCTCCTACGAGCAGTACTTC.

The chain employs TRBV4-1 and TRBJ1-6; D remains ambiguous. The V gene's germline CDR1 is MGHRA and CDR2 YSYEKL. CDR3 length: 17 residues. Trimming left V 0 bases short and J 0 bases short, with 9 bases between. CDR3 sequence (DNA): TGCGCCAGCAGCCAAGATGTAACAAGCTCCTATAATTCACCCCTCCACTTT. Its protein product is CASSQDVTSSYNSPLHF.

The V call is TRBV7-8, the J call TRBJ1-1; maybe TRBD1 (5 bases). Germline V gives CDR1 SGHVS, CDR2 FQNEAQ. The CDR3 covers 14 residues. The V end lost 2 bases, the J end lost 5 bases, and 12 bases lay between the germline ends. For the CDR3, the DNA is TGTGCCAGCAGCTTAAAAGGGGTAGGGACTGAAGCTTTCTTT. It codes for CASSLKGVGTEAFF.

The rearrangement links TRBV27 to TRBJ2-3; 8 nucleotides agree with TRBD2. The germline V gene has CDR1 MNHEY and CDR2 SMNVEV (reference sequence). The CDR3 is made up of 16 amino acids. J was trimmed by 0 bases and V by 6 bases; bases with no gene match: 8. CDR3 amino acids: CASRAARGGSTDTQYF. CDR3 bases: TGTGCCAGCAGGGCCGCACGGGGGGGCAGCACAGATACGCAGTATTTT.

The gene calls are TRBV4-1 and TRBJ2-5; possible D gene TRBD2, 5 bases. The CDR3 is made up of 16 amino acids. From germline, CDR1 is MGHRA and CDR2 YSYEKL. Deletions cut 1 base from V and 6 bases from J, with 18 bases between. The CDR3 reads CASSQGRAGQGKTQYF. The DNA for the CDR3 is TGCGCCAGCAGCCAAGGACGGGCGGGCCAAGGCAAGACCCAGTACTTC.

This clone appeared once. The V gene is TRBV7-2, the J gene TRBJ2-1; 11 positions match TRBD2. Per germline, CDR1 SGHTA and CDR2 FQGNSA. With 1 base clipped from V and 12 bases from J, the junction kept 5 bases outside the gene matches. The CDR3 runs to 14 residues. CDR3 bases: TGTGCCAGCAGCTTAGGGGGTCTAGCGGGGGGGCAGTTCTTC. Protein product: CASSLGGLAGGQFF.

This chain joins TRBV7-9 and TRBJ1-4; 11 positions agree with TRBD1. CDR1 is SEHNR, CDR2 FQNEAQ, per germline (reference sequence). The V and J ends lost 5 bases and 7 bases, in that order; junction bases with no gene match: 6. This CDR3 has 15 residues. CDR3 amino acids: CASSLRTGGFEKLFF. CDR3 nucleotides: TGTGCCAGCAGCCTCAGGACAGGGGGCTTTGAAAAACTGTTTTTT. The whole variable domain, remainder taken from reference TRBV7-9 and TRBJ1-4, is DTGVSQNPRHKITKRGQNVTFRCDPISEHNRLYWYRQTLGQGPEFLTYFQNEAQLEKSRLLSDRFSAERPKGSFSTLEIQRTEQGDSAMYLCASSLRTGGFEKLFFGSGTQLSVL.

This clone was seen a single time. The V gene is TRBV9, the J gene TRBJ2-5; 7 bases agree with TRBD1. The CDR3 spans 14 residues. Trimming cost V 4 bases and J 2 bases; bases outside gene matches: 5. CDR1 is SGDLS and CDR2 is YYNGEE in the germline V gene. The CDR3 nucleotides read TGTGCCAGCAGCTTCACGGGACAGCAAGAGACCCAGTACTTC. It encodes CASSFTGQQETQYF.

V is TRBV5-5 and J is TRBJ2-7; 10 bases match TRBD1. Losses at the gene ends were 3 bases for V and 2 bases for J; bases not matched to a gene: 5. From germline, CDR1 is SGHKS and CDR2 YYEKEE (reference sequence). The CDR3 loop spans 15 amino acids. The CDR3 reads CASSSRDRGPYEQYF. The CDR3 bases are TGTGCCAGCAGCTCCCGGGACAGGGGCCCCTACGAGCAGTACTTC.

The CDR3 bases are TGTGCCAGCAGTTACAGGGGACAGGGGATGGATTCACCCCTCCACTTT. Residues: CASSYRGQGMDSPLHF. This chain joins TRBV6-6 and TRBJ1-6; 10 nucleotides match TRBD1. V shed 2 bases, J shed 8 bases, and the junction held 6 bases outside the gene matches. This CDR3 is built from 16 residues. The germline CDR1 and CDR2 sequences are MNHNY and SVGAGI (reference sequence).

The V call is TRBV5-5, the J call TRBJ2-3, with 8 bases aligning to TRBD1. The length of the CDR3 is 14 residues. CDR1 is SGHKS, CDR2 YYEKEE, per germline (reference sequence). With 0 bases clipped from V and 8 bases from J, the junction kept 5 bases outside the gene matches. CDR3 residues: CASSLAPGGVTQYF. CDR3 nucleotides: TGTGCCAGCAGCTTGGCTCCAGGGGGCGTTACGCAGTATTTT.

The chain has TRBV7-2 and TRBJ2-5, with 11 positions matching TRBD1. CDR1 and CDR2 (germline): SGHTA, FQGNSA. J was trimmed by 3 bases and V by 2 bases; bases with no gene match: 5. This CDR3 spans 16 amino acids. CDR3 region: CASSLRRGQGEETQYF. CDR3 nucleotides: TGTGCCAGCAGCTTAAGACGGGGACAGGGGGAAGAGACCCAGTACTTC.

As for this clone: Lacking the conserved final phenylalanine or tryptophan, this CDR3 likely reflects a read error. V gene TRBV2 combines with J gene TRBJ2-7; D uncertain. CDR1 and CDR2 from the germline V gene are SNHLY and FYNNEI. V was pared by 5 bases and J by 6 bases, with 17 bases between. CDR3 length: 14 amino acids. The CDR3 sequence: CASSPDIQWGEQYS. CDR3 in DNA: TGTGCCAGCAGTCCCGACATTCAGTGGGGCGAGCAGTACTCC.

V gene TRBV4-3 combines with J gene TRBJ1-2; 9 positions match TRBD1. Unmatched junction bases numbered 4, after V lost 0 bases and J lost 2 bases. The CDR3 is 16 amino acids. Per the germline V gene, CDR1 is LGHNA and CDR2 is YSLEER. CDR3 protein: CASSQDLDRGNYGYTF. The DNA of the CDR3 is TGCGCCAGCAGCCAAGATTTGGACAGGGGAAACTATGGCTACACCTTC.

V is TRBV11-2 and J is TRBJ2-5; the match to TRBD1 covers 7 bases. The CDR3 consists of 13 residues. Germline-derived CDR1 and CDR2 are SGHAT and FQNNGV. Trimming at V came to 5 bases and at J to 5 bases, leaving 5 bases not matched to a gene. In nucleotides, the CDR3 is TGTGCCAGCAGCCCGACAGGGCGGGAGACCCAGTACTTC. Its translation: CASSPTGRETQYF.

V usage is TRBV6-1 and J usage is TRBJ2-7, with 8 positions matching TRBD1. V was clipped by 4 bases and J by 4 bases; unmatched bases: 6. CDR1 is MNHNS, CDR2 SASEGT, per germline. The length of the CDR3 is 14 residues. DNA of the CDR3: TGTGCCAGCAGTGCAGGGGGCTACGGGTACGAGCAGTACTTC. It is translated as CASSAGGYGYEQYF.

CDR3: CASSQGAPLTNEKLFF. CDR3 coding DNA: TGCGCCAGCAGCCAAGGGGCACCACTAACTAATGAAAAACTGTTTTTT. V is TRBV4-1 and J is TRBJ1-4; no clear D. Trimming took off 1 base at V and 1 base at J, with 10 bases between the two ends. Per the germline V gene, CDR1 is MGHRA and CDR2 is YSYEKL. The CDR3 totals 16 residues.

The CDR3 DNA reads as TGTGCCAGCAGCTTAGGGGGAGGGGCGGCCTCCTACGAGCAGTACTTC. Its translation is CASSLGGGAASYEQYF. J is TRBJ2-7 and V is TRBV7-9; 7 bases agree with TRBD2. The CDR3 runs to 16 residues. Unmatched junction bases numbered 6, after V lost 1 base and J lost 0 bases. Per the germline V gene, CDR1 is SEHNR and CDR2 is FQNEAQ (reference sequence).

This rearrangement joins TRBV11-2 to TRBJ1-2; TRBD1 is a possible D gene (6 bases). CDR3 length: 15 amino acids. V lost 3 bases to trimming and J lost 4 bases, with 15 bases between them. Germline V gives CDR1 SGHAT, CDR2 FQNNGV. CDR3 bases: TGTGCCAGCAGCTTTCCCCGTGAAGGGGGCTATGGCTACACCTTC. Its protein is CASSFPREGGYGYTF.

This chain connects TRBV12-5 to TRBJ2-3; TRBD1 agrees at 7 bases. Germline CDR1 and CDR2: LGHNT and FRNRAP. The CDR3 consists of 17 residues. V trimming: 2 bases; J trimming: 2 bases; junction bases outside the gene matches: 10. As DNA, the CDR3 is TGTGCTAGTGGTTTGCCCCCCTGGACAGGCCACACAGATACGCAGTATTTT. Translating it yields CASGLPPWTGHTDTQYF.

This clone was picked up a small number of times. In DNA, the CDR3 is TGTGCCAGCAGCCCTTATCAACAGGGGAACACTGAAGCTTTCTTT. It yields the protein CASSPYQQGNTEAFF. This chain links TRBV5-6 with TRBJ1-1, with D maybe TRBD1 (6 bases). Trimming left V 4 bases short and J 1 base short, with 14 bases between. The CDR3 spans 15 residues. Germline assignment: CDR1 SGHDT and CDR2 YYEEEE.

The gene calls are TRBV19 and TRBJ1-5, with a weak D call TRBD1 (5 bases). The CDR3 spans 15 residues. Trimming removed 3 bases from V and 4 bases from J, with 13 bases in between. Germline V gene lookup returns CDR1 LNHDA and CDR2 SQIVND (reference sequence). CDR3: CASSIEQVGNQPQHF. The CDR3 DNA follows: TGTGCCAGTAGTATCGAACAGGTGGGTAATCAGCCCCAGCATTTT.

The rearrangement links TRBV5-1 to TRBJ2-3; TRBD2 matches at 10 bases. CDR1 is SGHRS and CDR2 is YFSETQ in the germline V gene. Trimming removed 3 bases from V and 1 base from J; junction bases left unmatched: 2. The CDR3 has 15 amino acids. CDR3 coding DNA: TGCGCCAGCAGCTATCTAGCGGGGGGCACAGATACGCAGTATTTT. Its protein product is CASSYLAGGTDTQYF.

This chain connects TRBV5-1 to TRBJ2-7; tentative D call: TRBD1 (6 bases). Germline assignment: CDR1 SGHRS and CDR2 YFSETQ. V lost 1 base and J lost 5, with 13 bases in between. The CDR3 extends over 14 amino acids. Here the CDR3 reads CASSLTAGVDEQYF. In DNA form, the CDR3 reads TGCGCCAGCAGCTTGACGGCAGGGGTGGACGAGCAGTACTTC.

This clone was recorded a few times. The CDR3 nucleotides read TGTGCCAGCAGCTTCATAGGGCAGGGGCGTAATGAGCAGTTCTTC. Its protein product is CASSFIGQGRNEQFF. V is TRBV7-6 and J is TRBJ2-1, with a tentative D call TRBD1 (6 bases). In germline, CDR1 is SGHVS, CDR2 FNYEAQ. The CDR3 spans 15 residues. V dropped 3 bases and J dropped 7 bases, with 16 bases sitting between them.

Concerning this clone itself: One end of the junction does not line up with germline, which may come from a read error. This chain links TRBV5-1 with TRBJ1-1; weak D call: TRBD1 (6 bases). CDR1 is SGHRS, CDR2 YFSETQ, per germline. This CDR3 is built from 15 residues. CDR3 residues: CVSSLSQGGGTEAFF. As DNA, the CDR3 is TGCGTCAGCAGCTTGTCACAGGGTGGCGGAACTGAAGCTTTCTTT.

The V and J genes are TRBV28 and TRBJ1-2, with D hard to call. The CDR3 runs 16 residues. V gave up 2 bases and J gave up 0 bases, with 13 bases separating them. The V gene's germline CDR1 is MDHEN and CDR2 SYDVKM. CDR3 bases: TGTGCCAGCAGTTTACAAGCACTACCCACTAACTATGGCTACACCTTC. This gives the protein CASSLQALPTNYGYTF.

This clone showed up just a few times. This chain uses TRBV6-6 with TRBJ2-7, with TRBD2 matching over 12 bases. J lost 6 bases, V lost 0 bases, and 3 bases had no gene match. CDR1 and CDR2 from the germline V gene are MNHNY and SVGAGI (reference sequence). This CDR3 contains 15 residues. CDR3 sequence: CASSYSASGGAEQYF. The CDR3 DNA sequence: TGTGCCAGCAGTTACTCGGCTAGCGGGGGGGCCGAGCAGTACTTC.

The chain's CDR3 is CASSPGTGHSTDTQYF. The CDR3 region has the DNA TGTGCCAGCAGCCCGGGGACAGGACATAGCACAGATACGCAGTATTTT. The gene calls are TRBV11-2 and TRBJ2-3, with 8 bases that match TRBD1. There are 16 residues in the CDR3. Germline-derived CDR1 and CDR2 are SGHAT and FQNNGV. The J segment lost 0 bases and the V segment lost 5 bases, leaving 7 bases of the junction unmatched.

Only a few counts were recorded for this clone. The gene calls are TRBV7-3 and TRBJ2-3, with 14 positions matching TRBD2. V shed 6 bases, J shed 3 bases, and the junction held 8 bases outside the gene matches. The CDR3 length is 17 residues. Germline V lookup: CDR1 SGHTA, CDR2 FQGTGA. The CDR3 DNA follows: TGTGCCAGCAGGAAGGGACTAGCGGGGGCCCTAACAGATACGCAGTATTTT. As protein: CASRKGLAGALTDTQYF.

The rearrangement joins TRBV4-1 to TRBJ2-5, with TRBD1 matching over 12 bases. The CDR3 has 19 amino acids. Germline-derived CDR1 and CDR2 are MGHRA and YSYEKL. V lost 2 bases, J lost 6 bases, and 16 bases stayed unmatched. CDR3 protein: CASSQRLTRDRGLGKTQYF. Written as DNA, the CDR3 is TGCGCCAGCAGCCAACGTCTCACCCGGGACAGGGGGCTAGGAAAGACCCAGTACTTC.